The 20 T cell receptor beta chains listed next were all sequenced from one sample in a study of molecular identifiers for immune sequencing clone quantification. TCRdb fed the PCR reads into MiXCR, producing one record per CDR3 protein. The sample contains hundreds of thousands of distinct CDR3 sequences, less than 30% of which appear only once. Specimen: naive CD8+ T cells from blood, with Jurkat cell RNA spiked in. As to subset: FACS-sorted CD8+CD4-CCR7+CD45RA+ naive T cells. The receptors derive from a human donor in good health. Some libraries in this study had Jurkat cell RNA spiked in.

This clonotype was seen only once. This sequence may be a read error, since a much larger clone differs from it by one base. CDR3 residues: CASSQDLPLAGYEQYF. CDR3 coding DNA: TGTGCCAGCAGCCAAGATTTACCACTAGCGGGTTACGAGCAGTACTTC. The V and J genes are TRBV4-2 and TRBJ2-7, with 9 positions matching TRBD2. The trim removed 0 bases at V and 4 bases at J, leaving 7 bases unmatched. The CDR3 spans 16 residues. Germline V CDR1 and CDR2: LGHNA, YNFKEQ.

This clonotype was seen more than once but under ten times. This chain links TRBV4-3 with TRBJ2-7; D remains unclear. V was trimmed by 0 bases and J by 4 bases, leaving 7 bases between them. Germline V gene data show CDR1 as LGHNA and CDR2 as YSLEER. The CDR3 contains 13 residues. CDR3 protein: CASSQDTRYEQYF. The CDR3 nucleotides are TGCGCCAGCAGCCAAGATACCCGTTACGAGCAGTACTTC.

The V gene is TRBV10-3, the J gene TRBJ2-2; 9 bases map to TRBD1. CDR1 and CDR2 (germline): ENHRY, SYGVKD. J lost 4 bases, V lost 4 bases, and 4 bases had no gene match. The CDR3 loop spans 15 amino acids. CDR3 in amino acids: CAISAGQGITGELFF. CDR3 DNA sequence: TGTGCCATCAGTGCCGGACAGGGGATCACCGGGGAGCTGTTTTTT.

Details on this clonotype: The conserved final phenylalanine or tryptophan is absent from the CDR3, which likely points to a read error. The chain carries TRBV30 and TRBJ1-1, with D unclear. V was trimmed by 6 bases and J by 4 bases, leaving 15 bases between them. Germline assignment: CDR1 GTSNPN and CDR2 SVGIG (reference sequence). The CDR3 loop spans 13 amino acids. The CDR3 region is CACWRKDGTEAFS. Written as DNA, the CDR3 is TGTGCCTGTTGGAGGAAGGACGGCACTGAAGCTTTCTCT.

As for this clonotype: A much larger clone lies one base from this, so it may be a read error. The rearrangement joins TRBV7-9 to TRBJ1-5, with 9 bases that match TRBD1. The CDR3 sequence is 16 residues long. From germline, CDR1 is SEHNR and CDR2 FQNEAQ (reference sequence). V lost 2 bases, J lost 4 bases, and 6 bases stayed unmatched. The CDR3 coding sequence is TGTGCCAGCAGCTTATCAGGAGGACAGGGGAATCAGCCCCAGCATTTT. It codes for CASSLSGGQGNQPQHF.

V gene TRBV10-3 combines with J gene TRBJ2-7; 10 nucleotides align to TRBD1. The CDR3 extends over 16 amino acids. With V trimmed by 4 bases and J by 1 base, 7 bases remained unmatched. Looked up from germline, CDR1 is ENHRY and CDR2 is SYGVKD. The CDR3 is CAISAQRTGGSYEQYF. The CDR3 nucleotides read TGTGCCATCAGTGCTCAGAGGACAGGGGGTTCCTACGAGCAGTACTTC.

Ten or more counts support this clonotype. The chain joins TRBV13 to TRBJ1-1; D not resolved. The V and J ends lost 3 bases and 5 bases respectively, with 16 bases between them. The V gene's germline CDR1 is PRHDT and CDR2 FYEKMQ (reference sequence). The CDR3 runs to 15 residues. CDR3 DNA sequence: TGTGCCAGCAGCTTTGGCCCCCGGTTGTTTACTGAAGCTTTCTTT. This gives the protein CASSFGPRLFTEAFF.

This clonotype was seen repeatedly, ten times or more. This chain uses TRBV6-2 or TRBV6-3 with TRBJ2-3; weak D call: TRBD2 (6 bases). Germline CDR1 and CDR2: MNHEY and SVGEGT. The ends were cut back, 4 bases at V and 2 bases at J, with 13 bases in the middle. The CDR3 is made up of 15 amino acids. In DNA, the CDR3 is TGTGCCAGCAGTTCACTAGCCGGACCCACAGATACGCAGTATTTT. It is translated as CASSSLAGPTDTQYF.

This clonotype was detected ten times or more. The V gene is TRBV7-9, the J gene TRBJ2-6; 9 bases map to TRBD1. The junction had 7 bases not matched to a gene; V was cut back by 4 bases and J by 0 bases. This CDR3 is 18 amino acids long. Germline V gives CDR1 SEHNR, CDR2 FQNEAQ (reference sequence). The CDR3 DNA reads TGTGCCAGCAGCTCTCCGGGACAGGGACTCTCTGGGGCCAACGTCCTGACTTTC. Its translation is CASSSPGQGLSGANVLTF.

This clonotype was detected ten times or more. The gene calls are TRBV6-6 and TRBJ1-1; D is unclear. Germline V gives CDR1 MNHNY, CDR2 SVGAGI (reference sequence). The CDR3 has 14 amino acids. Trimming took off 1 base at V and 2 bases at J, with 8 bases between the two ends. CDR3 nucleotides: TGTGCCAGCAGTTACTATCCGGGTAACACTGAAGCTTTCTTT. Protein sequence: CASSYYPGNTEAFF.

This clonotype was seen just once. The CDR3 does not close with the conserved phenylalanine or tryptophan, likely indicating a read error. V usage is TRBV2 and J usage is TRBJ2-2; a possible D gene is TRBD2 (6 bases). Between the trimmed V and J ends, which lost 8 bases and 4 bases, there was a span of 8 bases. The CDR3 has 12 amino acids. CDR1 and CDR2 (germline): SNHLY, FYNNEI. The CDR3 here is CASSGVTGELFL. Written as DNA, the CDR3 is TGTGCCAGCTCGGGGGTCACCGGGGAGCTGTTTCTT.

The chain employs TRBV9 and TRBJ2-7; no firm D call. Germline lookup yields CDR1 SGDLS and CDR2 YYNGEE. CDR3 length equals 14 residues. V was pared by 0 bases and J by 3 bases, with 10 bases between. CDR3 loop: CASSVGFNYYEQYF. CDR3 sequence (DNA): TGTGCCAGCAGCGTAGGATTTAACTACTACGAGCAGTACTTC.

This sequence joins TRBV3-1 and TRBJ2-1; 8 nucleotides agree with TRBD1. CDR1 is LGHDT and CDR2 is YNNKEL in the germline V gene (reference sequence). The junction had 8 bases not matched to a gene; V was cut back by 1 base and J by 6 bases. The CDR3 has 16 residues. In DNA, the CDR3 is TGTGCCAGCAGCCAAGGTTTAGGGACAGGACTCAATGAGCAGTTCTTC. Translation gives CASSQGLGTGLNEQFF.

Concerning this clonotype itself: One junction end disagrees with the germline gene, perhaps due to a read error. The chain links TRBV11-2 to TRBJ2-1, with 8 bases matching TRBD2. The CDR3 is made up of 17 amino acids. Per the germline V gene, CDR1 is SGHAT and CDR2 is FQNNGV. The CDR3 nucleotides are TGTACCAGCAACCAATCCCCGGGACTAGTTTCCTACAATGAGCAGTTCTTC. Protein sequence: CTSNQSPGLVSYNEQFF.

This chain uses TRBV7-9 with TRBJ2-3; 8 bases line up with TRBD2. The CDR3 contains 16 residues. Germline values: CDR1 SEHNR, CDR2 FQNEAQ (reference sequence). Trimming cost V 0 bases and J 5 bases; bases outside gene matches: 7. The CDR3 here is CASSLAGGRFGDTQYF. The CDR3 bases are TGTGCCAGCAGCTTAGCAGGCGGGAGGTTTGGAGATACGCAGTATTTT. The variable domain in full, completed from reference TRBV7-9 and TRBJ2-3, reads DTGVSQNPRHKITKRGQNVTFRCDPISEHNRLYWYRQTLGQGPEFLTYFQNEAQLEKSRLLSDRFSAERPKGSFSTLEIQRTEQGDSAMYLCASSLAGGRFGDTQYFGPGTRLTVL.

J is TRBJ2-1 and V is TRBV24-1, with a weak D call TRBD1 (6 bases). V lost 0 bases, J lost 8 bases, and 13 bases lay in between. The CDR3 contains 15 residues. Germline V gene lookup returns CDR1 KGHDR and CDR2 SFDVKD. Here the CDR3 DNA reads TGTGCCACCAGTGATTTGGGGCAGGGGTTGGATGAGCAGTTCTTC. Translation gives CATSDLGQGLDEQFF.

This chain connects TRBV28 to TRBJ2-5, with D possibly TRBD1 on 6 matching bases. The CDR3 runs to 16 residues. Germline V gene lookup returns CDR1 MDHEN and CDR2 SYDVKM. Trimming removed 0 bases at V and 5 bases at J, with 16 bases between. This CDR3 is CASSLWGRGIQETQYF. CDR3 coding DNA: TGTGCCAGCAGTTTATGGGGCAGGGGCATCCAGGAGACCCAGTACTTC. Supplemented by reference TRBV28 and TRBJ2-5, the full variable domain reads DVKVTQSSRYLVKRTGEKVFLECVQDMDHENMFWYRQDPGLGLRLIYFSYDVKMKEKGDIPEGYSVSREKKERFSLILESASTNQTSMYLCASSLWGRGIQETQYFGPGTRLLVL.

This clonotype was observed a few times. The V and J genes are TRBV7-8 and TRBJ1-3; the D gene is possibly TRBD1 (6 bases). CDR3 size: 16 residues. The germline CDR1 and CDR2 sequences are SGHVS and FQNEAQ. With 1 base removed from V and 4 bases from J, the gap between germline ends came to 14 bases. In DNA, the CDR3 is TGTGCCAGCAGCTTAGATATGGGGGCAATCGGAAACACCATATATTTT. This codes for CASSLDMGAIGNTIYF.

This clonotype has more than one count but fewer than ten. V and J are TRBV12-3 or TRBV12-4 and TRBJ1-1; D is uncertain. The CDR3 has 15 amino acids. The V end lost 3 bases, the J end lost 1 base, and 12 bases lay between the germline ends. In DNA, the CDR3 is TGTGCCAGCAGTTTTGGAGTATCACAGAACACTGAAGCTTTCTTT. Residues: CASSFGVSQNTEAFF.

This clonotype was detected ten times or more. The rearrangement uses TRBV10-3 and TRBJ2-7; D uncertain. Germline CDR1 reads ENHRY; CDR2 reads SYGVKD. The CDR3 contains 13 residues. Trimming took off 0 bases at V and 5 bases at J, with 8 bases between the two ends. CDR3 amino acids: CAISESGYHEQYF. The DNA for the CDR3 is TGTGCCATCAGTGAGTCGGGGTACCACGAGCAGTACTTC.